One sample yielded the 27 T cell receptor beta chains listed below, sequenced in a study of OX40 agonist ivuxolimab in advanced cancers. The data were produced by immunoSEQ multiplex PCR, yet TCRdb's version contains in-frame clones alone and is incomplete. Among approximately 77,000 clones listed, 84% were seen once. The sequencing used CD4+ or CD8+ T cells sorted from blood, collected in a trial of the OX40 agonist ivuxolimab. The receptor set was obtained from an adult with an advanced solid tumor such as melanoma, head and neck, liver or kidney cancer.

The chain is built from TRBV7-6 and TRBJ1-4; 7 nucleotides match TRBD1. CDR3 length: 15 residues. The V segment lost 2 bases and the J segment 5 bases; nucleotides outside the gene matches: 5. Germline V gives CDR1 SGHVS, CDR2 FNYEAQ. In DNA form, the CDR3 reads TGTGCCAGCAGCTTACAACAGGGGTGGAATGAAAAACTGTTTTTT. Translation: CASSLQQGWNEKLFF.

J is TRBJ1-6 and V is TRBV6-5, with D unclear. The CDR3 contains 14 residues. From germline, CDR1 is MNHEY and CDR2 SVGAGI. The germline V and J ends were trimmed by 4 bases and 0 bases, with 4 bases remaining between them. CDR3 region: CASSSYSYNSPLHF. The CDR3 nucleotides are TGTGCCAGCAGTTCGTACTCCTATAATTCACCCCTCCACTTT.

The chain uses TRBV4-2 and TRBJ2-1; D perhaps matches TRBD2 (7 bases). Germline V CDR1 and CDR2: LGHNA, YNFKEQ. Trimming removed 0 bases at V and 0 bases at J, with 12 bases between. The CDR3 runs to 17 residues. As DNA, the CDR3 is TGTGCCAGCAGCCAAGATCCAGGGGACTACTCCTACAATGAGCAGTTCTTC. It yields the protein CASSQDPGDYSYNEQFF.

The V call is TRBV5-5, the J call TRBJ1-5; 9 bases agree with TRBD1. This CDR3 is 15 amino acids long. V shed 4 bases, J shed 5 bases, and the junction held 7 bases outside the gene matches. In germline, CDR1 is SGHKS, CDR2 YYEKEE (reference sequence). The CDR3 is CASSDRRTGDQPQHF. CDR3 in DNA: TGTGCCAGCAGCGACCGTAGGACAGGGGATCAGCCCCAGCATTTT.

The V gene is TRBV7-2, the J gene TRBJ1-2; tentative D call: TRBD1 (5 bases). This CDR3 contains 14 residues. V shed 2 bases and J shed 4 bases, with 11 bases lying between them. Germline V gene lookup returns CDR1 SGHTA and CDR2 FQGNSA. Written as DNA, the CDR3 is TGTGCCAGCAGCTTAAGGCGTGACAGCTATGGCTACACCTTC. Protein: CASSLRRDSYGYTF.

This chain links TRBV19 with TRBJ2-2; unclear D gene. Germline CDR1 is LNHDA and CDR2 is SQIVND (reference sequence). The CDR3 is 14 amino acids. Trimming pared 3 bases from V and 4 bases from J, leaving 9 bases between. DNA of the CDR3: TGTGCCAGTAGTATCTCCGATTTCACCGGGGAGCTGTTTTTT. As protein: CASSISDFTGELFF.

This clone appeared a few times. The chain employs TRBV7-2 and TRBJ2-4, with D perhaps matching TRBD1 (5 bases). Deletions cut 3 bases from V and 6 bases from J, with 9 bases between. Germline-derived CDR1 and CDR2 are SGHTA and FQGNSA. This CDR3 has 13 residues. The CDR3 DNA reads TGTGCCAGCAGCTTTACAGGTTTAAACATTCAGTACTTC. This gives the protein CASSFTGLNIQYF.

The chain combines TRBV18 with TRBJ2-7; 16 bases align to TRBD2. J gave up 6 bases and V 2 bases, and 1 base lay outside the gene matches. The CDR3 sequence is 15 residues long. The V gene's germline CDR1 is KGHSH and CDR2 LQKENI. The CDR3 reads CASSPGTSGRVEQYF. CDR3 nucleotides: TGTGCCAGCTCACCAGGGACTAGCGGGAGGGTCGAGCAGTACTTC.

V gene TRBV5-1 combines with J gene TRBJ2-5; 15 nucleotides agree with TRBD2. Germline V CDR1 and CDR2: SGHRS, YFSETQ. V shed 0 bases, J shed 2 bases, and the junction held 11 bases outside the gene matches. CDR3 size: 20 residues. CDR3 bases: TGCGCCAGCAGCTTGGGACCGGGACTAGCGGGGGGCCGAGGGCAAGAGACCCAGTACTTC. As protein: CASSLGPGLAGGRGQETQYF.

V gene TRBV6-6 combines with J gene TRBJ2-1; 7 nucleotides align to TRBD2. The CDR3 totals 13 residues. The V and J ends lost 5 bases and 6 bases, in that order; junction bases with no gene match: 4. The germline V gene has CDR1 MNHNY and CDR2 SVGAGI (reference sequence). Here the CDR3 DNA reads TGTGCCAGCAGTACTCGACTAGCCAATGAGCAGTTCTTC. This gives the protein CASSTRLANEQFF.

The genes are TRBV6-5 and TRBJ1-2; D perhaps matches TRBD1 (5 bases). Trimming cost V 0 bases and J 4 bases, with 9 bases left between them. The germline gives CDR1 MNHEY, CDR2 SVGAGI. The CDR3 length is 14 residues. As DNA, the CDR3 is TGTGCCAGCAGTTACTCGATCAGGGCCTATGGCTACACCTTC. This encodes CASSYSIRAYGYTF.

This clone has just a few counts. The rearrangement joins TRBV7-3 to TRBJ2-2; 8 bases line up with TRBD2. With 1 base clipped from V and 4 bases from J, the junction kept 2 bases outside the gene matches. Germline values: CDR1 SGHTA, CDR2 FQGTGA. The CDR3 covers 15 residues. The CDR3 here is CASSLSGGSTGELFF. The DNA of the CDR3 is TGTGCCAGCAGCTTAAGCGGGGGGAGCACCGGGGAGCTGTTTTTT.

The chain joins TRBV18 to TRBJ1-2, with TRBD1 matching 8 bases. Looked up from germline, CDR1 is KGHSH and CDR2 is LQKENI. V dropped 3 bases and J dropped 4; count of bases not matched to a gene: 7. The CDR3 covers 15 residues. CDR3 amino acids: CASSPQTGESYGYTF. CDR3 DNA: TGTGCCAGCTCACCTCAGACAGGGGAATCCTATGGCTACACCTTC.

The chain has TRBV9 and TRBJ2-1; TRBD2 is a possible D gene (6 bases). Germline CDR1 reads SGDLS; CDR2 reads YYNGEE. Trimming removed 4 bases at V and 5 bases at J, with 16 bases between. There are 15 residues in the CDR3. CDR3 sequence reads: CASSTNGRPHNEQFF. The CDR3 region has the DNA TGTGCCAGCAGCACTAATGGGAGGCCCCACAATGAGCAGTTCTTC.

The chain has TRBV5-1 and TRBJ2-1, with 7 bases identical to TRBD1. Germline CDR1 and CDR2: SGHRS and YFSETQ. V lost 5 bases and J lost 4; bases outside the gene matches: 12. This CDR3 is 16 amino acids long. This chain's CDR3 is CASRETGVSLYNEQFF. In nucleotides, the CDR3 is TGCGCCAGCAGAGAAACAGGGGTCTCCCTTTACAATGAGCAGTTCTTC.

In its sample, this clone was seen a few times. The chain couples TRBV7-2 to TRBJ2-7; 9 nucleotides agree with TRBD2. The CDR3 is made up of 14 amino acids. Germline V gives CDR1 SGHTA, CDR2 FQGNSA. Unmatched junction bases numbered 3, after V lost 5 bases and J lost 1 base. The CDR3 region is CASSMTSGSYEQYF. The CDR3 region has the DNA TGTGCCAGCAGCATGACTAGCGGATCCTACGAGCAGTACTTC.

The chain links TRBV19 to TRBJ2-1; tentative D call: TRBD1 (6 bases). The V end lost 5 bases, the J end lost 9 bases, and 14 bases lay between the germline ends. Germline V gene data show CDR1 as LNHDA and CDR2 as SQIVND (reference sequence). This CDR3 comprises 13 residues. CDR3 sequence (DNA): TGTGCCAGTAGTGCACAGGGAGTGGGTGAGCAGTTCTTC. It encodes CASSAQGVGEQFF.

The table lists this clone with a count of one. The chain links TRBV6-1 to TRBJ2-3; a weak D match, TRBD2 (6 bases). The CDR3 runs 15 residues. Trimming left V 7 bases short and J 3 bases short, with 17 bases between. CDR1 is MNHNS, CDR2 SASEGT, per germline. The CDR3 is CASTPALGGTDTQYF. Here the CDR3 DNA reads TGTGCCAGCACCCCGGCCCTGGGAGGTACAGATACGCAGTATTTT.

The chain couples TRBV5-8 to TRBJ2-3; D call uncertain. Germline loops: CDR1 SGHTS, CDR2 YDEGEE. The CDR3 contains 13 residues. Trimming stripped 4 bases from V and 4 bases from J, with 10 bases between. The DNA for the CDR3 is TGTGCCAGCAGCCCCCGGATGGCAGATACGCAGTATTTT. It translates to CASSPRMADTQYF.

This clone was detected only a few times. This sequence joins TRBV5-6 and TRBJ1-5; TRBD1 agrees at 10 bases. Germline CDR1 and CDR2: SGHDT and YYEEEE. V was clipped by 0 bases and J by 5 bases; unmatched bases: 2. The CDR3 covers 15 residues. CDR3 DNA sequence: TGTGCCAGCAGCTTGGCAGACAGGGGGCATCAGCCCCAGCATTTT. This translates into CASSLADRGHQPQHF.

J is TRBJ2-1 and V is TRBV11-2, with 7 bases that match TRBD1. There are 13 residues in the CDR3. With V trimmed by 6 bases and J by 9 bases, 8 bases remained unmatched. From germline, CDR1 is SGHAT and CDR2 FQNNGV. Here the CDR3 reads CASSSSQGVEQFF. The CDR3 coding sequence is TGTGCCAGCAGTTCCAGTCAGGGGGTTGAGCAGTTCTTC.

The chain combines TRBV5-8 with TRBJ1-5; tentatively, D is TRBD1 (6 bases). Trimming removed 4 bases from V and 4 bases from J, with 15 bases in between. Germline V gives CDR1 SGHTS, CDR2 YDEGEE. The CDR3 has 15 residues. The CDR3 loop reads CASSPPGVSNQPQHF. The CDR3 nucleotides read TGTGCCAGCAGCCCACCAGGGGTCTCTAATCAGCCCCAGCATTTT.

The V and J genes are TRBV6-5 and TRBJ2-5, with a possible D match to TRBD1 (5 bases). The V and J ends lost 3 bases and 8 bases respectively, with 16 bases between them. CDR3 length: 14 residues. Germline V gene lookup returns CDR1 MNHEY and CDR2 SVGAGI. The chain's CDR3 is CASSYATPQGTQYF. The CDR3 DNA reads TGTGCCAGCAGTTATGCGACCCCCCAGGGAACCCAGTACTTC.

The V gene is TRBV11-1, the J gene TRBJ2-1; a weak D match, TRBD2 (7 bases). V lost 7 bases and J lost 8, with 21 bases in between. Germline V gene data show CDR1 as SGHAT and CDR2 as FQDESV (reference sequence). This CDR3 contains 15 residues. CDR3 region: CASTSLGGARDEQFF. The CDR3 DNA sequence: TGTGCCAGCACTTCCTTAGGGGGGGCCAGGGATGAGCAGTTCTTC.

The chain recombines TRBV28 with TRBJ1-5; tentative D call: TRBD1 (5 bases). V was shortened by 3 bases and J by 1 base, with 13 bases between the two germline ends. This CDR3 region has 16 residues. Germline values: CDR1 MDHEN, CDR2 SYDVKM. The CDR3 bases are TGTGCCAGCAGTTTTGGGGGGGGTGGGAGCAATCAGCCCCAGCATTTT. This encodes CASSFGGGGSNQPQHF.

The chain is built from TRBV18 and TRBJ2-2, with D uncertain. CDR3 length: 14 amino acids. V lost 0 bases to trimming and J lost 6 bases, with 8 bases between them. The germline CDR1 and CDR2 sequences are KGHSH and LQKENI. The CDR3 region has the DNA TGTGCCAGCTCACCACCGAGTCTAGCCGGGGAGCTGTTTTTT. As protein: CASSPPSLAGELFF.

This rearrangement joins TRBV7-9 to TRBJ2-1; 9 bases are a match to TRBD2. This CDR3 region has 16 residues. Germline CDR1 is SEHNR and CDR2 is FQNEAQ (reference sequence). The J segment lost 1 base and the V segment lost 2 bases, leaving 3 bases of the junction unmatched. CDR3 sequence (DNA): TGTGCCAGCAGCTTAACTAGCGGGTTTTCCTACAATGAGCAGTTCTTC. Translating it yields CASSLTSGFSYNEQFF.